This T cell receptor (beta chain) was sequenced in a study of T cell clonotyping in hematopoietic cell transplantation. Data came from immunoSEQ multiplex PCR; TCRdb stores just in-frame clones and leaves some out. The table shows approximately 46,000 clones, with approximately 90% occurring only once. Indicated time point: recipient sample about 28 days before transplant, after cytoreduction. The TCR was taken from a man in his fifties or sixties with biphenotypic leukemia. Some clones in this sample may be carry-over from other donors' samples. The sample in question was peripheral blood mononuclear cells, obtained before stem cell transplant.

CDR3 sequence: CAWTGGTHLSYEQYF. CDR3 DNA sequence: TGTGCCTGGACGGGGGGAACCCACCTCTCCTACGAGCAGTACTTC. J is TRBJ2-7 and V is TRBV30, with 7 bases fitting TRBD2. Germline V gene sequence: CDR1 GTSNPN, CDR2 SVGIG (reference sequence). Losses at the gene ends were 4 bases for V and 0 bases for J; bases not matched to a gene: 9. The CDR3 has 15 amino acids.